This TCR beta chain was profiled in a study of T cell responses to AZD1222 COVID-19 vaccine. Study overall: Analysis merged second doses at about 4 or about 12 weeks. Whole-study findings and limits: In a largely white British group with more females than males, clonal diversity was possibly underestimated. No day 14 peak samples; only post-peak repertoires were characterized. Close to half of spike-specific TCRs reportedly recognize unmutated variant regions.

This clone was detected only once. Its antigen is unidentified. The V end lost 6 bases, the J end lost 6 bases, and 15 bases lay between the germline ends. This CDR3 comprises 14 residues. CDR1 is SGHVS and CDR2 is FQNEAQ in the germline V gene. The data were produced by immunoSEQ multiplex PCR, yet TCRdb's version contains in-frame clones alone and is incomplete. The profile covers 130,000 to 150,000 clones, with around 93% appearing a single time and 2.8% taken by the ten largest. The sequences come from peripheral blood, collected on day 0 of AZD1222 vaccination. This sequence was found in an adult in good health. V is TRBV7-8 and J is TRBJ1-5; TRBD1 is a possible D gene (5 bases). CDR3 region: CASRGGAGLQPQHF. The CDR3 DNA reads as TGTGCCAGCAGAGGAGGGGCAGGGCTTCAGCCCCAGCATTTT.